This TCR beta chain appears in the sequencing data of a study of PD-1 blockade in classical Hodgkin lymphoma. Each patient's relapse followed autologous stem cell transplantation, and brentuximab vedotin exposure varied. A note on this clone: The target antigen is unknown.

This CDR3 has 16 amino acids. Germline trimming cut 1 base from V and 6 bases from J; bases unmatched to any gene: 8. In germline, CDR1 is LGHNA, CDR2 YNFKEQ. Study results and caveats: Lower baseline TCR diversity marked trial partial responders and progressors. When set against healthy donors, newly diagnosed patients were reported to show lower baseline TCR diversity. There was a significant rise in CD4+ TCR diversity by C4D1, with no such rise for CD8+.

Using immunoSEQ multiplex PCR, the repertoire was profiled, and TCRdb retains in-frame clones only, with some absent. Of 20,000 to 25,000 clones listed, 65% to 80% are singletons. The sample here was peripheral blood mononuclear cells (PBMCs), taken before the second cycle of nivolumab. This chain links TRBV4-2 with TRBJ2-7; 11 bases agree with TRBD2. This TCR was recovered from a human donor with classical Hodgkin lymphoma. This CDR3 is CASSQGTSGSSGEQYF. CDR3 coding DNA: TGTGCCAGCAGCCAAGGCACTAGCGGGAGTAGCGGCGAGCAGTACTTC.